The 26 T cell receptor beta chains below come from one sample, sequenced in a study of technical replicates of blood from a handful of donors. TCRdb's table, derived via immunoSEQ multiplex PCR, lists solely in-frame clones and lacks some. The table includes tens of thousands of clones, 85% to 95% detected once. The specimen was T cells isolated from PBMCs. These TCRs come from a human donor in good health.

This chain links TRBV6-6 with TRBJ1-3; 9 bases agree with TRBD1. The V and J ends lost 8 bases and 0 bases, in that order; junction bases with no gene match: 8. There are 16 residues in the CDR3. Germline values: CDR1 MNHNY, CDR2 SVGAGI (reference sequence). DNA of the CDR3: TGTGCCAGCTTAAACAGGGGGCTCGGCTCTGGAAACACCATATATTTT. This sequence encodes CASLNRGLGSGNTIYF.

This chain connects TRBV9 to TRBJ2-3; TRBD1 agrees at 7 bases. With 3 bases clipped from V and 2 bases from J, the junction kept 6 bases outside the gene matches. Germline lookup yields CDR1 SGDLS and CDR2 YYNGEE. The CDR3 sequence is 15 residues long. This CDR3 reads CASSAKGQPTDTQYF. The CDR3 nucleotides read TGTGCCAGCAGCGCGAAGGGACAGCCCACAGATACGCAGTATTTT. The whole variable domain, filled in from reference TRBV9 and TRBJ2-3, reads DSGVTQTPKHLITATGQRVTLRCSPRSGDLSVYWYQQSLDQGLQFLIQYYNGEERAKGNILERFSAQQFPDLHSELNLSSLELGDSALYFCASSAKGQPTDTQYFGPGTRLTVL.

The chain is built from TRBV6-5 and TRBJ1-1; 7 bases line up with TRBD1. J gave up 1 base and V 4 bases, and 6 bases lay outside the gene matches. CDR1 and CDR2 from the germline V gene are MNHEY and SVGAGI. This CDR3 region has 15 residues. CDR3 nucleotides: TGTGCCAGCAGTTTCCCAGGACAGGAGAACACTGAAGCTTTCTTT. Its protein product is CASSFPGQENTEAFF.

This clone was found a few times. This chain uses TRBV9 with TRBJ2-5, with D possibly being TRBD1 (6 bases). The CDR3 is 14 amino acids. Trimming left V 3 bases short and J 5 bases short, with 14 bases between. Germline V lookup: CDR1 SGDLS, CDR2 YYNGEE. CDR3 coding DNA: TGTGCCAGCAGCGCGCCGGACAGTCGTGAGACCCAGTACTTC. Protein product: CASSAPDSRETQYF.

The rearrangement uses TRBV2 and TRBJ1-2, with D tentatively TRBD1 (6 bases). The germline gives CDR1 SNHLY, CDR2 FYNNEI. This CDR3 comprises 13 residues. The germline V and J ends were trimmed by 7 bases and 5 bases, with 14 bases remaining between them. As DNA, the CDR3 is TGTGCCAGCATTCTGGGGACACCTTATGGCTACACCTTC. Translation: CASILGTPYGYTF.

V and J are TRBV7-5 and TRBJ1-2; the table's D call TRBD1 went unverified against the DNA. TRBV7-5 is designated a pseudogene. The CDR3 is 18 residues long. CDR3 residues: CVPKGAPQGVRANYGYTF. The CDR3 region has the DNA TGTGTCCCCAAAGGGGCGCCTCAAGGCGTACGAGCTAACTATGGCTACACCTTC.

The CDR3 spells CASSTRTELRRYEQYF. In DNA form, the CDR3 reads TGTGCCAGCAGTACCCGGACAGAGCTAAGACGCTACGAGCAGTACTTC. The chain is built from TRBV28 and TRBJ2-7; D might be TRBD1 (6 bases). CDR3 length: 16 amino acids. Germline V gene sequence: CDR1 MDHEN, CDR2 SYDVKM. The ends were cut back, 5 bases at V and 3 bases at J, with 20 bases in the middle.

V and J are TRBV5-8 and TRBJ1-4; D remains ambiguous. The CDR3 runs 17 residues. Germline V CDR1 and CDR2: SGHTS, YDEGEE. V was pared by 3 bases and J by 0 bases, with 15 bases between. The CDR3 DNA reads TGTGCCAGCAGCTATCGGGTCAAGTCTGCAACTAATGAAAAACTGTTTTTT. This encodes CASSYRVKSATNEKLFF.

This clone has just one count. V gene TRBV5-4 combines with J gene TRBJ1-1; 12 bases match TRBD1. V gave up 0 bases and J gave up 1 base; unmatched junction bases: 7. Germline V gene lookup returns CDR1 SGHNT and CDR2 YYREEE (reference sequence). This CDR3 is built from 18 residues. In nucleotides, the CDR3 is TGTGCCAGCAGCTTGGCCCCGGGACAGGGGGCTTGGAACACTGAAGCTTTCTTT. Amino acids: CASSLAPGQGAWNTEAFF.

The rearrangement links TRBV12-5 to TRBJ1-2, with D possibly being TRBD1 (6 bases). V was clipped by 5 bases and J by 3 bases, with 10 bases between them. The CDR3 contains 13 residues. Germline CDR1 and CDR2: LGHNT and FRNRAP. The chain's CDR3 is CASGPGHHYGYTF. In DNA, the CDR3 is TGTGCTAGTGGTCCGGGACATCACTATGGCTACACCTTC.

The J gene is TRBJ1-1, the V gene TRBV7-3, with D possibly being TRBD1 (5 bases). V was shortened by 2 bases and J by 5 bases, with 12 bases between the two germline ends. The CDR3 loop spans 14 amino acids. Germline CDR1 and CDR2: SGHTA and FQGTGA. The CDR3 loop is CASSLSQGHTEAFF. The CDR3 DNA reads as TGTGCCAGCAGCTTATCTCAGGGTCATACTGAAGCTTTCTTT.

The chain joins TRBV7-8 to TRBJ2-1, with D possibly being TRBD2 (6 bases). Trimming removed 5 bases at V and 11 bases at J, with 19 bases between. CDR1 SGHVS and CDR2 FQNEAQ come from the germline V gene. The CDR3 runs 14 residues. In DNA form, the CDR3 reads TGTGCCAGCAGCGCAGGGACGCGGGGAGGCCAGCAGTTCTTC. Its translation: CASSAGTRGGQQFF.

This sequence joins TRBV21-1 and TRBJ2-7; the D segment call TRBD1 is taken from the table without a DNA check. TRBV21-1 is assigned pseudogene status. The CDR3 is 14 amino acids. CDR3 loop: CASSRTGSLAEQYF. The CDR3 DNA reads TGTGCCAGCAGCAGGACAGGGTCACTCGCCGAGCAGTACTTC.

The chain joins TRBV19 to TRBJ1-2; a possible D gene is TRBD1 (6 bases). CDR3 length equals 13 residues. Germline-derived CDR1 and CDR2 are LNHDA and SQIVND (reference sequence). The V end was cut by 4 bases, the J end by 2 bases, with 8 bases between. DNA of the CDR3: TGTGCCAGTAGTACAGGGGACAACTATGGCTACACCTTC. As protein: CASSTGDNYGYTF.

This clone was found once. CDR3 DNA sequence: TGTGCCAGCAGTTTACCGGGGGGCGGAAACACCATATATTTT. Its protein is CASSLPGGGNTIYF. The chain recombines TRBV28 with TRBJ1-3, with D perhaps TRBD1 (6 bases). This CDR3 is built from 14 residues. V was pared by 2 bases and J by 4 bases, with 9 bases between. Germline V gives CDR1 MDHEN, CDR2 SYDVKM.

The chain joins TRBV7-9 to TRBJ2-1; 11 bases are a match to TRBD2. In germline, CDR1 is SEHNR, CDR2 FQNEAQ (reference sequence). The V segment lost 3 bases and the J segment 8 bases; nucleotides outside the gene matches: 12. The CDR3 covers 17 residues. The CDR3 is CASSFMGFSGRADEQFF. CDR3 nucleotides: TGTGCCAGCAGCTTCATGGGTTTTAGCGGGAGGGCCGATGAGCAGTTCTTC.

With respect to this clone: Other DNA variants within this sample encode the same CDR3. The CDR3 DNA follows: TGTGCCAGCAGCCTCAGGGAGCAGTTCTTC. Translated: CASSLREQFF. The genes are TRBV28 and TRBJ2-1; D is undetermined. Germline CDR1 MDHEN, CDR2 SYDVKM. The germline V and J ends were trimmed by 6 bases and 10 bases, with 7 bases remaining between them. The CDR3 loop spans 10 amino acids. Full variable domain (rest looked up from reference TRBV28 and TRBJ2-1): DVKVTQSSRYLVKRTGEKVFLECVQDMDHENMFWYRQDPGLGLRLIYFSYDVKMKEKGDIPEGYSVSREKKERFSLILESASTNQTSMYLCASSLREQFFGPGTRLTVL.

The CDR3, as DNA: TGTGCCAGCAGCCGATTCGGACTAGCGAAAACCTACGAGCAGTACTTC. This sequence encodes CASSRFGLAKTYEQYF. The chain recombines TRBV11-2 with TRBJ2-7, with 9 positions matching TRBD2. Losses at the gene ends were 5 bases for V and 2 bases for J; bases not matched to a gene: 10. From germline, CDR1 is SGHAT and CDR2 FQNNGV. The CDR3 consists of 16 residues. Variable domain in full (rest from reference TRBV11-2 and TRBJ2-7): EAGVAQSPRYKIIEKRQSVAFWCNPISGHATLYWYQQILGQGPKLLIQFQNNGVVDDSQLPKDRFSAERLKGVDSTLKIQPAKLEDSAVYLCASSRFGLAKTYEQYFGPGTRLTVT.

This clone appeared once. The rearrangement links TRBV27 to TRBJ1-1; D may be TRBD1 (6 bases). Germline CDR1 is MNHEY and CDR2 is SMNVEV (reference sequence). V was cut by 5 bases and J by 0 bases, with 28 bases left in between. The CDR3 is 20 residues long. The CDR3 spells CASSEHTGRLGFGVNTEAFF. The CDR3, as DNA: TGTGCCAGCAGTGAGCACACAGGGAGATTGGGTTTTGGGGTGAACACTGAAGCTTTCTTT.

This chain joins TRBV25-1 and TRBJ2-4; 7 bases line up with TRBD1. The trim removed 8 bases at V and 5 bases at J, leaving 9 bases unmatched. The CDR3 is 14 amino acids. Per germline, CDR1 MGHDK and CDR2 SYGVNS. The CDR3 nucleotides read TGTGCCAGCGGTGTAGGGACAGCTCAAAACATTCAGTACTTC. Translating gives CASGVGTAQNIQYF.

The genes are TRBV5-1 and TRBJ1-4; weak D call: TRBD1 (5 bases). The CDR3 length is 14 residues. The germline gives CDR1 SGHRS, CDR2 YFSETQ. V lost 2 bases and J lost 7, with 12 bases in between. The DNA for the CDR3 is TGCGCCAGCAGCTTCGGGGGGGATGGTGAAAAACTGTTTTTT. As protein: CASSFGGDGEKLFF.

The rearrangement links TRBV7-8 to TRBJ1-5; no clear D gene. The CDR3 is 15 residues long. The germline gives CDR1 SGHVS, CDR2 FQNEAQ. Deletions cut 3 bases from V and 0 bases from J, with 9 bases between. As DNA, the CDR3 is TGTGCCAGCAGCTTTATGTTCAGTAGCAATCAGCCCCAGCATTTT. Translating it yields CASSFMFSSNQPQHF.

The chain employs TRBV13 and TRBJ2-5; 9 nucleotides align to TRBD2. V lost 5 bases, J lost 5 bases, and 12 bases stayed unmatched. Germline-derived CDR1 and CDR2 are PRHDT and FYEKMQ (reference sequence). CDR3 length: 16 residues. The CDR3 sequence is CASSPFLAGGGETQYF. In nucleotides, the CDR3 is TGTGCCAGCAGCCCATTCCTCGCGGGGGGGGGTGAGACCCAGTACTTC.

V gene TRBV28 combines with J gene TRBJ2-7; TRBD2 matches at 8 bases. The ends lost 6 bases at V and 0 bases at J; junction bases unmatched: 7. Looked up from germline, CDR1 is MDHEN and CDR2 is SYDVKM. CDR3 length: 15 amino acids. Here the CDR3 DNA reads TGTGCCAGCAGCTCCCCAGCGGGAGACTCCTACGAGCAGTACTTC. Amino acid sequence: CASSSPAGDSYEQYF.

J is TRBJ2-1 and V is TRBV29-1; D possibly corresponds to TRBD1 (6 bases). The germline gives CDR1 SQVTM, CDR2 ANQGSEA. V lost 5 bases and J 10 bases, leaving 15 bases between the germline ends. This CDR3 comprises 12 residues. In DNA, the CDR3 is TGCAGCGTTCCAGGGATCAGGGGCGAGCAGTTCTTC. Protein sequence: CSVPGIRGEQFF.

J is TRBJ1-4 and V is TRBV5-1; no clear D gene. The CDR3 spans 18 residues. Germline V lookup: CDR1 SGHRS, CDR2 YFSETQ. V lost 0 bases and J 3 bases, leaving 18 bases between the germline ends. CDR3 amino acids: CASSLGQPGLAANEKLFF. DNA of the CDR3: TGCGCCAGCAGCTTGGGGCAGCCCGGACTTGCAGCTAATGAAAAACTGTTTTTT.